This T cell receptor beta chain stems from a study of vaccination effects on CD4 cells after COVID-19. General study findings and limits: Among infection- and vaccine-induced clones, marked clonal contraction occurred late after vaccination.

Profiled with immunoSEQ multiplex PCR; TCRdb holds only in-frame clones, not every one. The table has tens of thousands of clones, roughly 79% seen once. CDR1 is LGHNT and CDR2 is FRNRAP in the germline V gene. The CDR3 extends over 19 amino acids. J gave up 0 bases and V 2 bases, and 12 bases lay outside the gene matches. Under the ViraFEST assay, PBMC were stimulated with viral peptide pools so that antigen-specific CD4+ T cells expanded. Sequencing was performed afterwards. Culture lasted around eleven days before CD4+ T cell isolation. A note on this clone: Its specificity is unknown.

The material sequenced was CD4+ T cells from PBMCs cultured with HCoV-229E spike peptides, taken before COVID-19 vaccination. The chain recombines TRBV12-5 with TRBJ1-5, with 8 positions matching TRBD1. This TCR was recovered from a human donor who received a COVID-19 vaccine. In nucleotides, the CDR3 is TGTGCTAGTGGTTTGTGGGTGCAGGGGGCAGGAGGTAGCAATCAGCCCCAGCATTTT. This translates into CASGLWVQGAGGSNQPQHF.